The 11 T cell receptor beta chains presented below share a single source sample, sequenced in a study of OX40 agonist ivuxolimab in advanced cancers. Clones were read by immunoSEQ multiplex PCR, and TCRdb kept only the in-frame ones, dropping some. The sample shows approximately 70,000 clones, 85% to 95% of them seen only once. Specimen: CD4+ or CD8+ T cells sorted from blood, collected in a trial of the OX40 agonist ivuxolimab. The receptors shown here come from an adult with an advanced solid tumor such as melanoma, head and neck, liver or kidney cancer.

The chain employs TRBV6-5 and TRBJ2-7; 9 positions match TRBD1. Germline values: CDR1 MNHEY, CDR2 SVGAGI. The V segment lost 3 bases and the J segment 1 base; nucleotides outside the gene matches: 4. This CDR3 contains 15 residues. The CDR3 sequence: CASSYLGTGSYEQYF. The CDR3 DNA reads TGTGCCAGCAGTTATCTCGGGACAGGGTCCTACGAGCAGTACTTC.

This chain uses TRBV4-3 with TRBJ1-4; D unresolved. V lost 5 bases to trimming and J lost 7 bases, with 20 bases between them. The CDR3 has 16 amino acids. Germline values: CDR1 LGHNA, CDR2 YSLEER. The CDR3 here is CASSWSSSEEVEKLFF. CDR3 nucleotide sequence: TGCGCCAGCAGCTGGAGTTCTTCGGAGGAGGTTGAAAAACTGTTTTTT.

CDR3 amino acids: CASSLIPGGDNYGYTF. The CDR3 DNA reads as TGTGCCAGCAGCTTAATCCCCGGGGGGGATAACTATGGCTACACCTTC. V usage is TRBV7-9 and J usage is TRBJ1-2; possible D gene TRBD1, 5 bases. Trimming removed 2 bases at V and 1 base at J, with 14 bases between. The CDR3 totals 16 residues. Germline V lookup: CDR1 SEHNR, CDR2 FQNEAQ (reference sequence). Full variable domain (missing parts from reference TRBV7-9 and TRBJ1-2): DTGVSQNPRHKITKRGQNVTFRCDPISEHNRLYWYRQTLGQGPEFLTYFQNEAQLEKSRLLSDRFSAERPKGSFSTLEIQRTEQGDSAMYLCASSLIPGGDNYGYTFGSGTRLTVV.

The CDR3 DNA reads TGTGCCACCAGCAGAAACCGGGAGCGCAACAATGAGCAGTTCTTC. Its translation: CATSRNRERNNEQFF. The rearrangement joins TRBV15 to TRBJ2-1; D perhaps matches TRBD2 (6 bases). The germline V gene encodes CDR1 LNHNV and CDR2 YYDKDF (reference sequence). The length of the CDR3 is 15 residues. Trimming removed 2 bases at V and 5 bases at J, with 13 bases between.

Concerning this clone itself: Distinct nucleotide sequences in the sample also encode this CDR3. The chain links TRBV27 to TRBJ1-6, with D possibly being TRBD1 (5 bases). CDR3 size: 16 residues. V lost 2 bases and J lost 3, with 11 bases in between. The germline CDR1 and CDR2 sequences are MNHEY and SMNVEV (reference sequence). The CDR3, as DNA: TGTGCCAGCAGTTTAGCAGGGCCCCGCTATAATTCACCCCTCCACTTT. This translates into CASSLAGPRYNSPLHF.

This chain joins TRBV2 and TRBJ1-4; a possible D gene is TRBD1 (6 bases). The V and J ends lost 2 bases and 0 bases respectively, with 13 bases between them. Germline CDR1 reads SNHLY; CDR2 reads FYNNEI. This CDR3 has 17 residues. The CDR3 sequence: CASSETTGYATNEKLFF. CDR3 DNA: TGTGCCAGCAGTGAAACGACAGGTTATGCAACTAATGAAAAACTGTTTTTT.

The rearrangement links TRBV10-2 to TRBJ2-3, with 10 bases that match TRBD1. Germline values: CDR1 WSHSY, CDR2 SAAADI. CDR3 size: 17 residues. V gave up 3 bases and J gave up 2 bases; unmatched junction bases: 8. For the CDR3, the DNA is TGCGCCAGCAGTGAAATCGCGGGACAGGGGAACACAGATACGCAGTATTTT. It specifies CASSEIAGQGNTDTQYF.

The chain employs TRBV27 and TRBJ2-3; 9 bases fit TRBD2. The V segment lost 6 bases and the J segment 2 bases; nucleotides outside the gene matches: 6. The CDR3 is 15 amino acids. From germline, CDR1 is MNHEY and CDR2 SMNVEV (reference sequence). Here the CDR3 reads CASRVERGVTDTQYF. DNA of the CDR3: TGTGCCAGCAGAGTGGAGCGGGGGGTCACAGATACGCAGTATTTT.

The rearrangement uses TRBV9 and TRBJ2-7, with D tentatively TRBD1 (7 bases). The ends were cut back, 10 bases at V and 4 bases at J, with 15 bases in the middle. Germline V gives CDR1 SGDLS, CDR2 YYNGEE. The CDR3 is 12 residues long. The chain's CDR3 is CASGQGGYEQYF. The CDR3 DNA sequence: TGTGCCTCAGGCCAGGGGGGATACGAGCAGTACTTC.

The chain uses TRBV6-6 and TRBJ1-6, with D tentatively TRBD1 (5 bases). Per germline, CDR1 MNHNY and CDR2 SVGAGI (reference sequence). This CDR3 spans 14 amino acids. With 2 bases removed from V and 10 bases from J, the gap between germline ends came to 12 bases. This chain's CDR3 is CASSYRGLGSPLHF. The CDR3 nucleotides read TGTGCCAGCAGTTACCGGGGCCTGGGATCACCCCTCCACTTT.

The V gene is TRBV7-3, the J gene TRBJ2-6; the D is unclear. Germline V gives CDR1 SGHTA, CDR2 FQGTGA. V dropped 5 bases and J dropped 2 bases, with 10 bases sitting between them. This CDR3 has 15 amino acids. CDR3 amino acids: CASSPSQTGANVLTF. The DNA for the CDR3 is TGTGCCAGCAGCCCTTCTCAAACTGGGGCCAACGTCCTGACTTTC.